The next 19 T cell receptor beta chains were all read from a single sample in a study of blood T cell repertoires in COVID-19. Only in-frame clones appear in the TCRdb table, and some are missing; sequencing was by immunoSEQ multiplex PCR. The data hold almost 250,000 clones, with 86% observed a single time. The sample comprised peripheral blood. These receptors all stem from a woman in her sixties or seventies who had recovered from COVID-19.

The V gene is TRBV7-2, the J gene TRBJ2-2; 8 nucleotides align to TRBD1. The V gene end was trimmed by 4 bases and the J gene end by 5 bases; junction bases not matched to a gene: 6. Germline V gives CDR1 SGHTA, CDR2 FQGNSA. This CDR3 comprises 15 residues. Here the CDR3 DNA reads TGTGCCAGCAGCTATCAGGGGGCAGGGACCGGGGAGCTGTTTTTT. Its translation: CASSYQGAGTGELFF.

The sample holds one count of this clone. The chain uses TRBV9 and TRBJ1-1; D possibly corresponds to TRBD1 (5 bases). V lost 2 bases to trimming and J lost 2 bases, with 10 bases between them. This CDR3 region has 14 residues. CDR1 is SGDLS and CDR2 is YYNGEE in the germline V gene. The CDR3 DNA follows: TGTGCCAGCAGCGTGCGGGGGGACAACACTGAAGCTTTCTTT. Its translation is CASSVRGDNTEAFF.

The gene calls are TRBV2 and TRBJ2-5; 8 nucleotides match TRBD1. The CDR3 extends over 16 amino acids. CDR1 is SNHLY, CDR2 FYNNEI, per germline. After removal of 6 bases from V and 5 bases from J, the junction contained 14 bases not matched to a gene. CDR3 amino acids: CASRTGQGLLGETQYF. The CDR3, as DNA: TGTGCCAGCAGGACCGGACAGGGACTCCTTGGGGAGACCCAGTACTTC.

The V and J genes are TRBV9 and TRBJ1-2; no definite D call. V dropped 3 bases and J dropped 8 bases, with 11 bases sitting between them. This CDR3 contains 12 residues. Germline CDR1 reads SGDLS; CDR2 reads YYNGEE. The CDR3 DNA follows: TGTGCCAGCAGCGCATCTAGGTTAGGCTACACCTTC. Amino acid sequence: CASSASRLGYTF.

This chain uses TRBV19 with TRBJ1-4; unclear D gene. V was shortened by 5 bases and J by 0 bases, with 7 bases between the two germline ends. The CDR3 sequence is 14 residues long. Per germline, CDR1 LNHDA and CDR2 SQIVND (reference sequence). The CDR3 sequence: CASSFIATNEKLFF. As DNA, the CDR3 is TGTGCCAGTAGTTTCATAGCAACTAATGAAAAACTGTTTTTT.

This rearrangement joins TRBV21-1 to TRBJ1-5; the table calls TRBD1, which could not be checked here. TRBV21-1 is a pseudogene locus. CDR3 length: 10 residues. The CDR3 region has the DNA TGTGCCAGCAGCCCAGGGCCGCAGCATTTT. As protein: CASSPGPQHF.

The chain recombines TRBV28 with TRBJ2-7, with a possible D match to TRBD2 (6 bases). V lost 3 bases, J lost 4 bases, and 7 bases lay in between. Germline CDR1 is MDHEN and CDR2 is SYDVKM. This CDR3 has 12 amino acids. The CDR3 reads CASSLAGYEQYF. CDR3 bases: TGTGCCAGCAGTTTGGCGGGGTACGAGCAGTACTTC.

The rearrangement joins TRBV29-1 to TRBJ1-5; D may be TRBD1 (6 bases). The CDR3 sequence is 14 residues long. Germline loops: CDR1 SQVTM, CDR2 ANQGSEA. Trimming took off 5 bases at V and 3 bases at J, with 14 bases between the two ends. The CDR3 loop is CSVTMGQFNQPQHF. Here the CDR3 DNA reads TGCAGCGTTACGATGGGACAATTCAATCAGCCCCAGCATTTT. Looking up the rest from reference TRBV29-1 and TRBJ1-5 gives the full variable domain: SAVISQKPSRDICQRGTSLTIQCQVDSQVTMMFWYRQQPGQSLTLIATANQGSEATYESGFVIDKFPISRPNLTFSTLTVSNMSPEDSSIYLCSVTMGQFNQPQHFGDGTRLSIL.

This chain joins TRBV19 and TRBJ2-2, with D perhaps matching TRBD1 (6 bases). The CDR3 is 14 amino acids. Per the germline V gene, CDR1 is LNHDA and CDR2 is SQIVND (reference sequence). V was pared by 9 bases and J by 0 bases, with 11 bases between. For the CDR3, the DNA is TGTGCCAGCAAACAGGGATCGAACACCGGGGAGCTGTTTTTT. Protein product: CASKQGSNTGELFF.

V usage is TRBV6-5 and J usage is TRBJ2-2; 7 nucleotides agree with TRBD1. V dropped 6 bases and J dropped 7; count of bases not matched to a gene: 5. Germline V gene data show CDR1 as MNHEY and CDR2 as SVGAGI. This CDR3 spans 13 amino acids. CDR3 region: CASSGQGDGELFF. The CDR3 DNA is TGTGCCAGCAGCGGCCAGGGGGACGGGGAGCTGTTTTTT.

The rearrangement joins TRBV28 to TRBJ1-1; TRBD1 is a possible D gene (6 bases). CDR1 and CDR2 from the germline V gene are MDHEN and SYDVKM. V was pared by 2 bases and J by 3 bases, with 13 bases between. The CDR3 has 15 residues. CDR3 sequence: CASSLGAGVDTEAFF. The CDR3 DNA is TGTGCCAGCAGTTTAGGGGCAGGGGTCGACACTGAAGCTTTCTTT.

The J gene is TRBJ1-6, the V gene TRBV7-9; D gene unclear. Germline-derived CDR1 and CDR2 are SEHNR and FQNEAQ (reference sequence). CDR3 length equals 13 residues. The V end lost 8 bases, the J end lost 7 bases, and 12 bases lay between the germline ends. CDR3 region: CASGLDGNSPLHF. Here the CDR3 DNA reads TGTGCCAGCGGACTAGATGGGAATTCACCCCTCCACTTT.

The genes are TRBV3-1 (or the pseudogene TRBV3-2) and TRBJ2-7; a weak D match, TRBD2 (7 bases). The CDR3 contains 13 residues. V lost 8 bases, J lost 5 bases, and 16 bases lay in between. From germline, CDR1 is LGHDT and CDR2 YNNKEL (reference sequence). CDR3 coding DNA: TGTGCCAGCGGCCGCCCGGGGGGCAACGAGCAGTACTTC. Translation gives CASGRPGGNEQYF.

The V and J genes are TRBV5-4 and TRBJ2-2; 16 bases are a match to TRBD2. V shed 5 bases, J shed 5 bases, and the junction held 6 bases outside the gene matches. The CDR3 contains 17 residues. The germline V gene encodes CDR1 SGHNT and CDR2 YYREEE (reference sequence). DNA of the CDR3: TGTGCCAGCAGTACAGGGACTAGCGGGGGGGCGACCGGGGAGCTGTTTTTT. Translating it yields CASSTGTSGGATGELFF.

The chain employs TRBV27 and TRBJ1-1, with D perhaps matching TRBD1 (5 bases). This CDR3 is built from 19 residues. Germline lookup yields CDR1 MNHEY and CDR2 SMNVEV (reference sequence). V was clipped by 7 bases and J by 5 bases, with 32 bases between them. The CDR3 loop is CASIPRLFASAGEGTEAFF. The CDR3 DNA reads TGTGCCAGCATCCCGCGTCTTTTTGCGTCGGCGGGGGAAGGAACTGAAGCTTTCTTT.

The chain employs TRBV29-1 and TRBJ1-3, with D hard to call. V was clipped by 4 bases and J by 3 bases, with 10 bases between them. CDR3 length equals 13 residues. Per germline, CDR1 SQVTM and CDR2 ANQGSEA. CDR3 nucleotides: TGCAGCGTTGGGCAGGTACATGGAAACACCATATATTTT. It is translated as CSVGQVHGNTIYF. Full variable domain (outside the CDR3, taken from reference TRBV29-1 and TRBJ1-3): SAVISQKPSRDICQRGTSLTIQCQVDSQVTMMFWYRQQPGQSLTLIATANQGSEATYESGFVIDKFPISRPNLTFSTLTVSNMSPEDSSIYLCSVGQVHGNTIYFGEGSWLTVV.

This chain connects TRBV6-5 to TRBJ1-3, with a tentative D call TRBD1 (5 bases). Looked up from germline, CDR1 is MNHEY and CDR2 is SVGAGI. V was pared by 8 bases and J by 4 bases, with 15 bases between. CDR3 size: 14 residues. The CDR3 sequence: CASGIGGNGNTIYF. CDR3 nucleotide sequence: TGTGCCAGCGGCATCGGGGGAAACGGAAACACCATATATTTT.

The chain uses TRBV10-3 and TRBJ2-3, with a weak D call TRBD2 (7 bases). CDR1 ENHRY and CDR2 SYGVKD come from the germline V gene. Deletions cut 8 bases from V and 2 bases from J, with 17 bases between. CDR3 size: 15 residues. CDR3 coding DNA: TGTGCCATCCGAGAGGAGGGGGGGTTCACAGATACGCAGTATTTT. Its protein is CAIREEGGFTDTQYF.

The chain is built from TRBV5-6 and TRBJ1-3, with D perhaps TRBD1 (6 bases). The CDR3 is 16 amino acids. The germline V and J ends were trimmed by 4 bases and 0 bases, with 14 bases remaining between them. Germline V gene sequence: CDR1 SGHDT, CDR2 YYEEEE. The CDR3 DNA is TGTGCCAGCAGCGCGGACAGTTCGGCCTCTGGAAACACCATATATTTT. Encoded protein: CASSADSSASGNTIYF.